The 8 T cell receptor beta chains below all came from one sample that was sequenced in a study of Ad26.COV2.S vaccination and SARS-CoV-2 variants. Indicated treatment: approximately 18 received Ad26.COV2.S at low or high dose, single or two shots; 5 received placebo; per-sample allocation not given. Samples were taken on day 63 after the first vaccine or placebo injection. Profiled with immunoSEQ multiplex PCR; TCRdb holds only in-frame clones, not every one. This table has fewer than 400,000 clones, about 82% appearing once. The sequences come from peripheral blood, collected in a trial of Ad26.COV2.S vaccine versus placebo. Every receptor here comes from a person between 18 and 65 years old who received the Ad26.COV2.S COVID-19 vaccine or a placebo.

This chain connects TRBV14 to TRBJ2-7, with 9 positions matching TRBD1. V gave up 1 base and J gave up 5 bases; unmatched junction bases: 6. CDR1 is SGHDN, CDR2 FVKESK, per germline. CDR3 length equals 15 residues. DNA of the CDR3: TGTGCCAGCAGCCAAGTCGGGACAGGGTCCCACGAGCAGTACTTC. Protein: CASSQVGTGSHEQYF.

The genes are TRBV28 and TRBJ1-6, with TRBD1 matching over 7 bases. Germline V CDR1 and CDR2: MDHEN, SYDVKM. There are 17 residues in the CDR3. J was trimmed by 8 bases and V by 2 bases; bases with no gene match: 12. CDR3 DNA sequence: TGTGCCAGCAGTTTAATAGGAGGAGGGGGCTTGTATTCACCCCTCCACTTT. Translated, it gives CASSLIGGGGLYSPLHF.

Worth noting for this clone: Other DNA sequences of this sample code for an identical CDR3. The chain has TRBV18 and TRBJ1-1; 9 bases agree with TRBD1. CDR3 length: 12 amino acids. The germline CDR1 and CDR2 sequences are KGHSH and LQKENI. With V trimmed by 3 bases and J by 8 bases, 1 base remained unmatched. The CDR3 sequence is CASSPDRGEAFF. The CDR3, as DNA: TGTGCCAGCTCACCGGACAGGGGAGAAGCTTTCTTT.

The chain links TRBV7-9 to TRBJ2-7; weak D call: TRBD1 (6 bases). In germline, CDR1 is SEHNR, CDR2 FQNEAQ (reference sequence). The V end lost 5 bases, the J end lost 3 bases, and 14 bases lay between the germline ends. CDR3 size: 14 residues. The CDR3 DNA reads TGTGCCAGCAGCGGGGGACAAGGCCTCTACGAGCAGTACTTC. Translating gives CASSGGQGLYEQYF. The variable domain in full, completed from reference TRBV7-9 and TRBJ2-7, reads DTGVSQNPRHKITKRGQNVTFRCDPISEHNRLYWYRQTLGQGPEFLTYFQNEAQLEKSRLLSDRFSAERPKGSFSTLEIQRTEQGDSAMYLCASSGGQGLYEQYFGPGTRLTVT.

The rearrangement uses TRBV29-1 and TRBJ1-2; tentatively, D is TRBD1 (6 bases). Trimming stripped 1 base from V and 0 bases from J, with 18 bases between. The germline CDR1 and CDR2 sequences are SQVTM and ANQGSEA. The CDR3 loop spans 17 amino acids. The DNA of the CDR3 is TGCAGCGTTGAAGGTTACGGGACAACACCAGCTAACTATGGCTACACCTTC. This encodes CSVEGYGTTPANYGYTF.

About this clone itself: Other DNA sequences of this sample code for an identical CDR3. The chain uses TRBV11-3 and TRBJ1-1, with TRBD1 as a possible D gene (5 bases). The ends were cut back, 4 bases at V and 2 bases at J, with 8 bases in the middle. The CDR3 consists of 13 residues. Germline CDR1 is SGHNT and CDR2 is YENEEA. The CDR3 region is CASSSDSNTEAFF. CDR3 coding DNA: TGTGCCAGCAGCTCCGACAGTAACACTGAAGCTTTCTTT. The full variable domain, in which reference TRBV11-3 and TRBJ1-1 provide the parts outside the CDR3, is EAGVVQSPRYKIIEKKQPVAFWCNPISGHNTLYWYLQNLGQGPELLIRYENEEAVDDSQLPKDRFSAERLKGVDSTLKIQPAELGDSAVYLCASSSDSNTEAFFGQGTRLTVV.

The chain carries TRBV11-1 and TRBJ2-7, with 9 bases fitting TRBD2. The length of the CDR3 is 15 residues. The germline V gene has CDR1 SGHAT and CDR2 FQDESV (reference sequence). Trimming at V came to 0 bases and at J to 3 bases, leaving 3 bases not matched to a gene. The CDR3 DNA is TGTGCCAGCAGCTTAGCTGCGGGGGGGGTCTACGAGCAGTACTTC. Translation gives CASSLAAGGVYEQYF.

The chain uses TRBV5-8 and TRBJ2-2, with TRBD1 matching over 9 bases. The CDR3 has 14 residues. The trim removed 10 bases at V and 5 bases at J, leaving 9 bases unmatched. Germline V CDR1 and CDR2: SGHTS, YDEGEE. The CDR3 protein is CAGRDRVNTGELFF. DNA of the CDR3: TGTGCCGGCCGGGACAGGGTTAATACCGGGGAGCTGTTTTTT.